This is a list of T cell receptor beta chains from one sample in a study of T cell responses to AZD1222 COVID-19 vaccine. Sequencing used immunoSEQ multiplex PCR; TCRdb keeps in-frame clones, though not all of them. The sample holds approximately 140,000 clones, approximately 94% seen once. The input for sequencing was peripheral blood, taken on day 0 of AZD1222 vaccination. The receptors were gathered from an adult in good health. Each CDR3 is given with its conserved first and last residue. The order of the fields is J gene, D gene, V gene, CDR3 length, CDR3 protein. The D gene is left open where the match is weak.

TRBJ1-4 | - | TRBV7-6 | 15 | CASSRGGGSNEKLFF
TRBJ1-6 | - | TRBV27 | 13 | CASRAASNSPLHF
TRBJ1-1 | - | TRBV5-1 | 14 | CASSLQGADAEAFF
TRBJ2-2 | TRBD1 | TRBV7-3 | 17 | CASSPQRQGPNTGELFF
TRBJ1-1 | TRBD1 | TRBV7-9 | 13 | CASSLSPTGDAFF
TRBJ1-1 | - | TRBV18 | 12 | CASSPRTAEAFF
TRBJ1-2 | TRBD1 | TRBV5-1 | 12 | CASNAQGGGYTF
TRBJ1-1 | - | TRBV7-5 | 17 | CARSLVGVGHVDTEAFF
TRBJ2-7 | - | TRBV24-1 | 15 | CATSVPRDPTYEQYF
TRBJ1-5 | TRBD1 | TRBV11-2 | 15 | CASSSGDSINQPQHF
TRBJ2-6 | - | TRBV5-1 | 17 | CASSPMGTTSGANVLTF
TRBJ1-6 | - | TRBV6-1 | 15 | CASSDRVTGNSPLHF
TRBJ2-7 | - | TRBV18 | 12 | CASSPGVYEQYF
TRBJ2-7 | TRBD2 | TRBV7-9 | 14 | CASSLAGGNYEQYF
TRBJ2-7 | - | TRBV2 | 15 | CASREGGQTLYEQYF
TRBJ1-5 | TRBD1 | TRBV6-1 | 19 | CASSEASRGGIYSNQPQHF
TRBJ2-7 | TRBD2 | TRBV6-1 | 15 | CASSELREATYEQYF
TRBJ1-2 | - | TRBV19 | 15 | CASSMRGGAGYGYTF
TRBJ2-7 | - | TRBV2 | 15 | CASRVGGVSSYEQYF
TRBJ2-1 | - | TRBV9 | 15 | CASSMKGEGYNEQFF
TRBJ1-1 | - | TRBV27 | 13 | CASSLTLTTEAFF
TRBJ1-6 | - | TRBV19 | 14 | CASSIEGTNSPLHF
TRBJ1-1 | - | TRBV5-1 | 14 | CASSQTTQNTEAFF
TRBJ2-7 | - | TRBV7-3 | 16 | CASSSAGYRSSYEQYF
TRBJ1-2 | - | TRBV20-1 | 9 | CSAEGGYTF
TRBJ1-4 | - | TRBV6-6 | 17 | CASSHRTDLRQNEKLFF
TRBJ2-1 | - | TRBV13 | 14 | CASSLPGHNNEQFF
TRBJ2-5 | - | TRBV14 | 14 | CASSQGARSETQYF
TRBJ1-5 | - | TRBV9 | 14 | CASSVTPSNQPQHF
TRBJ1-1 | TRBD1 | TRBV10-3 | 11 | CAISGRQGAFF
TRBJ2-5 | - | TRBV14 | 16 | CASSYRRTGYQETQYF
TRBJ1-1 | - | TRBV18 | 11 | CASSPLTEAFF
TRBJ2-7 | TRBD2 | TRBV7-2 | 14 | CASSSTSGRRVTNF
TRBJ2-3 | TRBD1 | TRBV3-1/TRBV3-2 | 16 | CASSPDAGQGADTQYF
TRBJ2-1 | TRBD2 | TRBV7-9 | 16 | CASSLSLAGAYNEQFF
TRBJ2-3 | TRBD2 | TRBV18 | 15 | CASSRLAGRADTQYF
TRBJ1-2 | - | TRBV5-4 | 15 | CASSFYIPRRDGYTF
TRBJ2-2 | - | TRBV4-1 | 14 | CASSQGDRTGELFF
TRBJ1-2 | - | TRBV19 | 14 | CASSRDRANYGYTF
TRBJ1-1 | TRBD1 | TRBV29-1 | 13 | CSVQTGEGTEAFF
TRBJ2-1 | - | TRBV9 | 15 | CASSVAGSAYNEQFF
TRBJ2-7 | - | TRBV5-1 | 15 | CASSSDSGRSYEQYF
TRBJ1-5 | TRBD1 | TRBV28 | 15 | CASSFQGGSNQPQHF
TRBJ1-1 | - | TRBV30 | 14 | CAWRWGPGPIGAFF
TRBJ1-5 | - | TRBV19 | 15 | CASSIWVVSNQPQHF
TRBJ2-2 | - | TRBV5-1 | 11 | CASRVGGELFF
TRBJ2-2 | TRBD2 | TRBV14 | 17 | CASSPLGTSGITGELFF
TRBJ2-7 | TRBD1 | TRBV7-9 | 14 | CASSFGTGGNEQYF
TRBJ2-1 | TRBD1 | TRBV10-1 | 16 | CAGGQGPTLIYNEQFF
TRBJ1-4 | - | TRBV9 | 19 | CASSPGLGHGGRTNEKLFF
TRBJ1-1 | - | TRBV5-1 | 14 | CASSLEYRTDEAFF
TRBJ1-2 | - | TRBV6-5 | 12 | CASSTGGDGYTF
TRBJ1-5 | - | TRBV20-1 | 15 | CSASSGGGSNQPQHF
TRBJ2-7 | - | TRBV7-9 | 14 | CASSLETAPYEQYF
TRBJ2-2 | - | TRBV5-4 | 16 | CASSWAGTRSTGELFF